A single sample is the source of the 8 T cell receptor beta chains below, sequenced in a study of blood T cells in healthy people across ages (dated by TCRdb to the mid-2010s). Receptor libraries were prepared by 5' RACE. Sequencing was performed on an Illumina HiSeq 2500. A second PCR of roughly 7 to 11 cycles was performed with a sample-barcoded 5' primer and a J-beta primer mix. Starting from the raw public reads, TCRdb applied fastp trimming at Q25, assembled clones with MiXCR and retained in-frame beta chains. Rows are unified per CDR3 protein, each entry keeping the most common DNA and genes. Counted in this sample were over a million distinct CDR3 sequences; about 40% of them appeared once. The top ten hold 7% to 9.5% of the sample. Material for sequencing was blood. These receptors all come from a woman under 30 in good health.

The rearrangement joins TRBV11-3 to TRBJ2-1; D remains unclear. The CDR3 loop spans 15 amino acids. Trimming took 1 base from V and 0 from J, leaving 7 bases between them. Germline-derived CDR1 and CDR2 are SGHNT and YENEEA. The DNA of the CDR3 is TGTGCCAGCAGCTTAGGATACGGCTCCTACAATGAGCAGTTCTTC. Residues: CASSLGYGSYNEQFF.

V is TRBV29-1 and J is TRBJ2-7; D is unresolved. V lost 4 bases and J 10 bases, leaving 17 bases between the germline ends. This CDR3 contains 12 residues. Looked up from germline, CDR1 is SQVTM and CDR2 is ANQGSEA. The CDR3 DNA reads TGCAGCGTTGCCCAATGGGAAGAGGCCCAGTACTTC. Translation: CSVAQWEEAQYF.

This clonotype has more than one count but fewer than ten. This chain joins TRBV12-5 and TRBJ2-1; 8 nucleotides agree with TRBD2. V shed 6 bases and J 3 bases; nucleotides not matched to a gene: 13. Germline V CDR1 and CDR2: LGHNT, FRNRAP. The CDR3 extends over 17 amino acids. CDR3 sequence: CASGNLPPRGDYNEQFF. CDR3 nucleotide sequence: TGTGCTAGTGGCAATCTCCCCCCGCGGGGGGACTACAATGAGCAGTTCTTC.

This clonotype was observed once. V usage is TRBV19 and J usage is TRBJ1-5, with TRBD1 identical over 9 bases. J was trimmed by 5 bases and V by 6 bases; bases with no gene match: 8. The CDR3 is made up of 15 amino acids. Per the germline V gene, CDR1 is LNHDA and CDR2 is SQIVND (reference sequence). The CDR3 bases are TGTGCCAGTAGGCCAGGACAGGGGTGGGATCAGCCCCAGCATTTT. This encodes CASRPGQGWDQPQHF.

The V and J genes are TRBV5-1 and TRBJ2-7; a weak D match, TRBD1 (5 bases). Trimming took off 7 bases at V and 6 bases at J, with 14 bases between the two ends. The CDR3 length is 12 residues. The germline gives CDR1 SGHRS, CDR2 YFSETQ. The CDR3 nucleotides are TGCGCCAGCGGGTCAGGGAACTCCGAGCAGTACTTC. Protein product: CASGSGNSEQYF.

This clonotype was seen a few times. Germline is not matched at one junction end, which may reflect a read error. The V call is TRBV5-1, the J call TRBJ1-2, with D perhaps matching TRBD1 (6 bases). Germline V CDR1 and CDR2: SGHRS, YFSETQ. CDR3 length equals 14 residues. The CDR3 nucleotides are TGTGCCAGCAGCTTGGGGGCGTCCCACTATGGCTACACCTTC. Translating gives CASSLGASHYGYTF.

The V and J genes are TRBV11-3 and TRBJ1-1, with 9 positions matching TRBD1. Trimming at V came to 1 base and at J to 0 bases, leaving 3 bases not matched to a gene. This CDR3 region has 16 residues. Germline lookup yields CDR1 SGHNT and CDR2 YENEEA. CDR3 coding DNA: TGTGCCAGCAGCTTAGGGGGACAGGGATTGAACACTGAAGCTTTCTTT. It encodes CASSLGGQGLNTEAFF.

CDR3 nucleotides: TGTGCCAGCAAGACGACAGGGCAGAACACCGGGGAGCTGTTTTTT. Amino acid sequence: CASKTTGQNTGELFF. The V call is TRBV2, the J call TRBJ2-2, with TRBD1 matching over 7 bases. Trimming cost V 7 bases and J 1 base; bases outside gene matches: 6. This CDR3 is 15 amino acids long. Germline V CDR1 and CDR2: SNHLY, FYNNEI.